Detailed here is one T cell receptor beta chain. This specimen comes from a study of blood T cell repertoires in COVID-19. Study details: From T cells, B-cell-depleted T cells, or PBMCs came the material, which was cDNA or gDNA.

V was pared by 4 bases and J by 0 bases, with 6 bases between. From germline, CDR1 is KGHSH and CDR2 LQKENI. The CDR3 runs 14 residues. Authors' analysis steps: Nucleated cell number was recorded as an estimate derived from reference gene primer amplification. Method: immunoSEQ multiplex PCR; TCRdb's copy keeps in-frame clones and lacks some. Clone size and the V and J calls come from that table; the DNA yielded D and trimming. The sample records around 78,000 clones, approximately 89% being singletons. This receptor was taken from a man aged 50 to 60 with active COVID-19. Input material: peripheral blood. J is TRBJ2-2 and V is TRBV18; TRBD1 might be the D (6 bases). CDR3 coding DNA: TGTGCCAGCTCACAGGGGGCGAACACCGGGGAGCTGTTTTTT. It yields the protein CASSQGANTGELFF.